Listed here are 32 T cell receptor beta chains from one sample, sequenced in a study of beta chain features in type 1 diabetes. General observations from the study: TCRB CDR3s were moderately but significantly shorter in Type 1 diabetes patients in all four CD4+ subsets.

Their antigens remain unidentified. The study reverse transcribed the entire isolated RNA, so it sequenced expressed TCRB transcripts. Only in-frame clones appear in the TCRdb table, and some are missing; sequencing was by immunoSEQ multiplex PCR. The sample lists about 150,000 clones; roughly 8% were seen once. The sequenced sample consisted of central memory CD4+ T cells from blood. The origin of the receptors is a man aged 18 to 30 with type 1 diabetes.

This clone was detected a few times. J is TRBJ2-5 and V is TRBV7-2; 12 bases map to TRBD2. Losses at the gene ends were 4 bases for V and 2 bases for J; bases not matched to a gene: 5. CDR1 SGHTA and CDR2 FQGNSA come from the germline V gene. This CDR3 comprises 16 residues. The DNA for the CDR3 is TGTGCCAGCAGCTCTAGCGGGAGGGCCTTTCAAGAGACCCAGTACTTC. As protein: CASSSSGRAFQETQYF.

This chain links TRBV30 with TRBJ2-5, with 8 bases identical to TRBD2. V lost 4 bases, J lost 5 bases, and 9 bases stayed unmatched. There are 14 residues in the CDR3. Per the germline V gene, CDR1 is GTSNPN and CDR2 is SVGIG (reference sequence). CDR3 in DNA: TGTGCCTGGAACCTGGGACTAGGAGAGGAGACCCAGTACTTC. Translation gives CAWNLGLGEETQYF.

The chain recombines TRBV21-1 with TRBJ2-7; TRBD2 reflects the table's D call only, with no check against the DNA. TRBV21-1 corresponds to a pseudogene. The CDR3 sequence is 16 residues long. The CDR3 protein is CASSKHVVAGSYEQYF. Written as DNA, the CDR3 is TGTGCCAGCAGCAAACACGTGGTAGCGGGTAGCTACGAGCAGTACTTC.

There are a few counts of this clone. The V call is TRBV7-8, the J call TRBJ2-3; 7 bases map to TRBD1. Germline V gene lookup returns CDR1 SGHVS and CDR2 FQNEAQ. The CDR3 runs 17 residues. The J segment lost 1 base and the V segment lost 1 base, leaving 8 bases of the junction unmatched. The DNA of the CDR3 is TGTGCCAGCAGCTTAGGCGTGGGACAGCTTGGCACAGATACGCAGTATTTT. Its protein is CASSLGVGQLGTDTQYF.

The rearrangement joins TRBV30 to TRBJ2-7; 11 bases align to TRBD2. Per the germline V gene, CDR1 is GTSNPN and CDR2 is SVGIG (reference sequence). This CDR3 comprises 15 residues. Losses at the gene ends were 3 bases for V and 4 bases for J; bases not matched to a gene: 8. CDR3 region: CAWRSPSGGSYEQYF. The CDR3 DNA sequence: TGTGCCTGGAGAAGCCCTAGCGGGGGGTCTTACGAGCAGTACTTC.

The J gene is TRBJ2-7, the V gene TRBV4-1; TRBD2 matches at 7 bases. The CDR3 is made up of 17 amino acids. The ends lost 0 bases at V and 0 bases at J; junction bases unmatched: 8. Germline V gene lookup returns CDR1 MGHRA and CDR2 YSYEKL. CDR3 sequence (DNA): TGCGCCAGCAGCCAAGATCTGGTGGGGGGGAGCTCCTACGAGCAGTACTTC. It codes for CASSQDLVGGSSYEQYF.

The V gene is TRBV30, the J gene TRBJ2-5; D remains ambiguous. Trimming removed 2 bases at V and 5 bases at J, with 9 bases between. The CDR3 consists of 12 residues. CDR1 is GTSNPN and CDR2 is SVGIG in the germline V gene (reference sequence). The CDR3 sequence is CAWSTGSETQYF. The CDR3 DNA reads as TGTGCCTGGAGTACCGGTAGCGAGACCCAGTACTTC.

This clone turned up a few times. V and J are TRBV30 and TRBJ2-6; D is uncertain. CDR1 and CDR2 (germline): GTSNPN, SVGIG (reference sequence). The CDR3 consists of 14 residues. Trimming took 4 bases from V and 0 from J, leaving 7 bases between them. CDR3 residues: CAWTRHSGANVLTF. The CDR3, as DNA: TGTGCCTGGACCCGACACTCTGGGGCCAACGTCCTGACTTTC.

This clone was observed a handful of times. This chain links TRBV10-3 with TRBJ1-5; 7 nucleotides match TRBD1. This CDR3 has 14 amino acids. Germline values: CDR1 ENHRY, CDR2 SYGVKD. Losses at the gene ends were 5 bases for V and 2 bases for J; bases not matched to a gene: 3. The CDR3 reads CAISSTGGNQPQHF. CDR3 nucleotide sequence: TGTGCCATCAGTAGCACAGGGGGCAATCAGCCCCAGCATTTT.

The genes are TRBV6-5 and TRBJ2-7; 11 bases align to TRBD1. The ends lost 6 bases at V and 6 bases at J; junction bases unmatched: 10. Germline CDR1 and CDR2: MNHEY and SVGAGI. The CDR3 spans 15 residues. CDR3 sequence reads: CASSPSGTGGSEQYF. The CDR3 DNA sequence: TGTGCCAGCAGCCCCTCGGGGACAGGGGGATCCGAGCAGTACTTC.

This clone was found a few times. V and J are TRBV11-2 and TRBJ1-6; 12 nucleotides agree with TRBD1. The CDR3 is 18 amino acids. The J segment lost 5 bases and the V segment lost 1 base, leaving 6 bases of the junction unmatched. The germline V gene has CDR1 SGHAT and CDR2 FQNNGV. The CDR3 region is CASSLGGQGASDNSPLHF. Written as DNA, the CDR3 is TGTGCCAGCAGCTTAGGGGGACAGGGGGCTTCAGATAATTCACCCCTCCACTTT.

V gene TRBV7-6 combines with J gene TRBJ2-7; 9 bases fit TRBD1. Losses at the gene ends were 1 base for V and 5 bases for J; bases not matched to a gene: 6. The germline CDR1 and CDR2 sequences are SGHVS and FNYEAQ. This CDR3 spans 15 amino acids. The CDR3, as DNA: TGTGCCAGCAGCTTAGTTCCGGGACAGGGTAACGAGCAGTACTTC. Encoded protein: CASSLVPGQGNEQYF.

This clone showed up just a few times. CDR3: CATRTGSSETQYF. CDR3 bases: TGTGCCACCCGTACCGGGTCCTCGGAGACCCAGTACTTC. This rearrangement joins TRBV15 to TRBJ2-5; D uncertain. Per the germline V gene, CDR1 is LNHNV and CDR2 is YYDKDF (reference sequence). The ends were cut back, 8 bases at V and 5 bases at J, with 15 bases in the middle. The CDR3 is made up of 13 amino acids.

This clone was seen a few times. Here the CDR3 DNA reads TGCGCCAGCAGCTACAGGGCCCGAGAGACCCAGTACTTC. This gives the protein CASSYRARETQYF. V and J are TRBV5-1 and TRBJ2-5; possible D gene TRBD1, 6 bases. The CDR3 totals 13 residues. The V end lost 3 bases, the J end lost 4 bases, and 10 bases lay between the germline ends. Germline CDR1 is SGHRS and CDR2 is YFSETQ. The entire variable domain, with the rest obtained from reference TRBV5-1 and TRBJ2-5, is as follows: KAGVTQTPRYLIKTRGQQVTLSCSPISGHRSVSWYQQTPGQGLQFLFEYFSETQRNKGNFPGRFSGRQFSNSRSEMNVSTLELGDSALYLCASSYRARETQYFGPGTRLLVL.

V usage is TRBV15 and J usage is TRBJ2-7, with D perhaps TRBD2 (5 bases). Trimming cost V 3 bases and J 3 bases, with 12 bases left between them. This CDR3 region has 14 residues. Germline-derived CDR1 and CDR2 are LNHNV and YYDKDF (reference sequence). CDR3 DNA sequence: TGTGCCACCAGCAGTGGAGGTACAATCTACGAGCAGTACTTC. This codes for CATSSGGTIYEQYF.

This clone has ten or more counts. This chain uses TRBV18 with TRBJ1-2; tentative D call: TRBD1 (5 bases). The V gene lost 2 bases and the J gene lost 4 bases, with 8 bases spanning the gap. Germline loops: CDR1 KGHSH, CDR2 LQKENI. The CDR3 runs 13 residues. The CDR3 here is CASSPSRGYGYTF. The CDR3 DNA is TGTGCCAGCTCACCAAGTAGGGGCTATGGCTACACCTTC.

This clone showed up just a few times. The V gene is TRBV5-1, the J gene TRBJ2-1; 8 positions match TRBD1. Germline V gene sequence: CDR1 SGHRS, CDR2 YFSETQ. Trimming at V came to 4 bases and at J to 10 bases, leaving 13 bases not matched to a gene. The CDR3 runs 15 residues. The CDR3 here is CASSVTGDQRKEQFF. The CDR3 DNA is TGCGCCAGCAGCGTGACAGGGGACCAACGCAAGGAGCAGTTCTTC.

This clone was counted once. J is TRBJ2-7 and V is TRBV7-2; 10 positions match TRBD1. V lost 5 bases to trimming and J lost 5 bases; unmatched junction nucleotides: 15. The CDR3 sequence is 17 residues long. Germline CDR1 reads SGHTA; CDR2 reads FQGNSA. The DNA of the CDR3 is TGTGCCAGCAGCAGAACCTCACCGGGACAGGGGTTCAACGAGCAGTACTTC. This encodes CASSRTSPGQGFNEQYF.

This chain connects TRBV7-9 to TRBJ1-1, with 8 bases matching TRBD1. The trim removed 5 bases at V and 4 bases at J, leaving 6 bases unmatched. The CDR3 covers 14 residues. Per germline, CDR1 SEHNR and CDR2 FQNEAQ (reference sequence). The DNA of the CDR3 is TGTGCCAGCAGCCAACAGGGGGGAAGCACTGAAGCTTTCTTT. This encodes CASSQQGGSTEAFF.

This chain uses TRBV6-5 with TRBJ2-1, with 9 nucleotides matching TRBD2. This CDR3 contains 15 residues. Trimming removed 5 bases from V and 7 bases from J; junction bases left unmatched: 9. Germline V CDR1 and CDR2: MNHEY, SVGAGI. CDR3 in DNA: TGTGCCAGCAGTGGATCTAGCGGGGCCGGGAATGAGCAGTTCTTC. Its translation: CASSGSSGAGNEQFF.

This clone appeared a few times. The chain links TRBV18 to TRBJ2-5; TRBD1 agrees at 8 bases. Germline V gene lookup returns CDR1 KGHSH and CDR2 LQKENI. Trimming at V came to 2 bases and at J to 2 bases, leaving 4 bases not matched to a gene. This CDR3 contains 15 residues. CDR3 loop: CASSPIRTGQETQYF. The CDR3 nucleotides are TGTGCCAGCTCACCAATCAGGACAGGGCAAGAGACCCAGTACTTC.

This clone has a handful of counts. The chain uses TRBV7-2 and TRBJ1-4; 7 bases map to TRBD1. The CDR3 loop spans 14 amino acids. Germline CDR1 reads SGHTA; CDR2 reads FQGNSA. Trimming removed 5 bases from V and 1 base from J; junction bases left unmatched: 1. CDR3 DNA: TGTGCCAGCAGCCGGGACAGAACTAATGAAAAACTGTTTTTT. Residues: CASSRDRTNEKLFF.

The J gene is TRBJ2-3, the V gene TRBV28; 7 nucleotides line up with TRBD2. The CDR3 loop spans 14 amino acids. Germline V CDR1 and CDR2: MDHEN, SYDVKM. Losses at the gene ends were 7 bases for V and 0 bases for J; bases not matched to a gene: 4. The CDR3 loop reads CASIHGGSTDTQYF. CDR3 DNA: TGTGCCAGCATCCACGGGGGGAGCACAGATACGCAGTATTTT.

V is TRBV15 and J is TRBJ2-2, with D unresolved. Germline loops: CDR1 LNHNV, CDR2 YYDKDF (reference sequence). The CDR3 runs 15 residues. V dropped 1 base and J dropped 3 bases, with 9 bases sitting between them. The CDR3 DNA reads TGTGCCACCAGCAGAGGAGGCAGTGACACCGGGGAGCTGTTTTTT. Protein product: CATSRGGSDTGELFF.

This clone was picked up a small number of times. This sequence joins TRBV5-4 and TRBJ2-3, with 12 bases lining up with TRBD2. V was pared by 4 bases and J by 4 bases, with 4 bases of the junction left unmatched. The length of the CDR3 is 15 residues. Germline lookup yields CDR1 SGHNT and CDR2 YYREEE (reference sequence). The CDR3 region has the DNA TGTGCCAGCAGCCCAGGACTAGCGGGATCAGATACGCAGTATTTT. Its translation is CASSPGLAGSDTQYF. The full variable domain, its missing parts supplied by reference TRBV5-4 and TRBJ2-3, is ETGVTQSPTHLIKTRGQQVTLRCSSQSGHNTVSWYQQALGQGPQFIFQYYREEENGRGNFPPRFSGLQFPNYSSELNVNALELDDSALYLCASSPGLAGSDTQYFGPGTRLTVL.

The chain joins TRBV5-1 to TRBJ2-1; TRBD1 matches 7 bases. The length of the CDR3 is 15 residues. V trimming: 0 bases; J trimming: 3 bases; junction bases outside the gene matches: 3. Germline CDR1 and CDR2: SGHRS and YFSETQ. The CDR3 nucleotides read TGCGCCAGCAGCTTGGAACAGGGGCTCTACAATGAGCAGTTCTTC. This gives the protein CASSLEQGLYNEQFF.

The chain uses TRBV5-1 and TRBJ1-2; 12 bases line up with TRBD1. CDR3 length equals 14 residues. J gave up 8 bases and V 4 bases, and 6 bases lay outside the gene matches. Per germline, CDR1 SGHRS and CDR2 YFSETQ. The CDR3 sequence is CASSRGTGGYGYTF. CDR3 sequence (DNA): TGCGCCAGCAGCCGAGGGACAGGGGGCTACGGCTACACCTTC.

The chain employs TRBV16 and TRBJ1-1; unclear D gene. This CDR3 region has 13 residues. Germline CDR1 reads KGHSY; CDR2 reads FQNENV. The V and J ends lost 5 bases and 0 bases respectively, with 7 bases between them. The CDR3: CASSTNMNTEAFF. In nucleotides, the CDR3 is TGTGCCAGCAGCACAAACATGAACACTGAAGCTTTCTTT.

This clone was counted a few times. This rearrangement joins TRBV28 to TRBJ2-6; 8 bases are a match to TRBD1. The CDR3 contains 15 residues. The trim removed 7 bases at V and 0 bases at J, leaving 2 bases unmatched. Per the germline V gene, CDR1 is MDHEN and CDR2 is SYDVKM. The CDR3 sequence is CASTGGGSGANVLTF. The DNA of the CDR3 is TGTGCCAGCACAGGGGGCGGCTCTGGGGCCAACGTCCTGACTTTC.

This clone was recorded at least ten times. The chain uses TRBV18 and TRBJ1-1, with D perhaps matching TRBD1 (6 bases). The CDR3 spans 13 residues. V shed 3 bases and J shed 4 bases, with 9 bases lying between them. CDR1 and CDR2 from the germline V gene are KGHSH and LQKENI. CDR3: CASSPEGGTEAFF. The CDR3 coding sequence is TGTGCCAGCTCACCCGAAGGGGGCACTGAAGCTTTCTTT.

Only a few counts were recorded for this clone. Other DNA variants within this sample encode the same CDR3. This chain uses TRBV18 with TRBJ1-1; tentative D call: TRBD1 (5 bases). V lost 3 bases and J 4 bases, leaving 12 bases between the germline ends. Germline lookup yields CDR1 KGHSH and CDR2 LQKENI. The CDR3 consists of 14 residues. The CDR3 DNA follows: TGTGCCAGCTCACCCACAAGGGGTGGCACTGAAGCTTTCTTT. As protein: CASSPTRGGTEAFF.

A few counts support this clone. This chain connects TRBV27 to TRBJ2-7; 9 bases line up with TRBD2. Trimming at V came to 5 bases and at J to 4 bases, leaving 12 bases not matched to a gene. From germline, CDR1 is MNHEY and CDR2 SMNVEV (reference sequence). This CDR3 comprises 16 residues. The CDR3: CASSPGTSRSSYEQYF. CDR3 coding DNA: TGTGCCAGCAGTCCGGGGACTAGCCGAAGTTCGTACGAGCAGTACTTC.